This TCR beta chain derives from a study of memory CD4+ T cells and cytomegalovirus serostatus. The sort gate was single viable CD3+CD4+CD8-CD45RO+ cells for memory CD4+ T cells. Clones were sequenced by immunoSEQ multiplex PCR, and TCRdb holds only the in-frame ones, with some missing. The sample consists of some 29,000 clones, roughly 80% of them appearing once. The V gene lost 4 bases and the J gene lost 5 bases, with 10 bases spanning the gap. This CDR3 has 13 amino acids. Per germline, CDR1 SGHRS and CDR2 YFSETQ. Sequenced sample: memory CD4+ T cells from blood. The gene calls are TRBV5-1 and TRBJ1-5, with a tentative D call TRBD1 (6 bases). The clonotype was recovered from an adult in good health and CMV-seronegative. Some clones in this sample may be carry-over from other donors' samples. CDR3 sequence (DNA): TGCGCCAGCAGCCAGGACAGTGATCAGCCCCAGCATTTT. It codes for CASSQDSDQPQHF.